Shown below are 5 T cell receptor beta chains from a single sample sequenced in a study of T-cell memory formation after mild COVID-19 listed by TCRdb under 2021. Library generation was performed with 5' RACE. The sequencing machine was an Illumina NovaSeq 6000. TCRdb applied fastp at Q25 and MiXCR to the public reads, then kept only in-frame beta chains. Rows are unified per CDR3 protein, each entry keeping the most common DNA and genes. The sample profile shows fewer than 350,000 distinct CDR3 sequences; about 15% of them were found once. The ten largest clones take up about a fifth of the sample. The sample taken for sequencing was PBMCs or a T cell subset sorted from them (not recorded which). The receptors stem from a young man who had mild COVID-19 (a few samples of this study predate the infection). The sample titles of this study are shuffled in the database, so cell type and time point are left out; the donor was told from shared clones.

This chain links TRBV9 with TRBJ2-2; 12 bases match TRBD1. J was trimmed by 4 bases and V by 4 bases; bases with no gene match: 14. The CDR3 contains 19 residues. Germline lookup yields CDR1 SGDLS and CDR2 YYNGEE. CDR3 protein: CASSLKIGTGGAGTGELFF. In DNA form, the CDR3 reads TGTGCCAGCAGCCTTAAGATTGGGACAGGGGGCGCGGGCACCGGGGAGCTGTTTTTT.

The rearrangement uses TRBV19 and TRBJ1-1; no clear D. The CDR3 is made up of 15 amino acids. Germline CDR1 is LNHDA and CDR2 is SQIVND (reference sequence). Trimming cost V 4 bases and J 3 bases, with 15 bases left between them. The CDR3 is CASSSQAAGDTEAFF. CDR3 sequence (DNA): TGTGCCAGTAGTAGCCAGGCGGCGGGTGACACTGAAGCTTTCTTT.

A few counts support this clonotype. J is TRBJ2-3 and V is TRBV5-1; the D is unclear. Trimming took 5 bases from V and 3 from J, leaving 13 bases between them. The CDR3 sequence is 14 residues long. Germline V gene sequence: CDR1 SGHRS, CDR2 YFSETQ. The CDR3 DNA follows: TGCGCCAGCAGTTGGAGCGTTTGGACAGATACGCAGTATTTT. This gives the protein CASSWSVWTDTQYF. The whole variable domain, filled in from reference TRBV5-1 and TRBJ2-3, reads KAGVTQTPRYLIKTRGQQVTLSCSPISGHRSVSWYQQTPGQGLQFLFEYFSETQRNKGNFPGRFSGRQFSNSRSEMNVSTLELGDSALYLCASSWSVWTDTQYFGPGTRLTVL.

The V call is TRBV6-5, the J call TRBJ1-5; TRBD1 matches 9 bases. Germline CDR1 is MNHEY and CDR2 is SVGAGI. The CDR3 has 16 amino acids. The ends lost 4 bases at V and 4 bases at J; junction bases unmatched: 8. The CDR3 loop reads CASSSPGQGSNQPQHF. The DNA for the CDR3 is TGTGCCAGCAGTTCCCCGGGACAGGGATCTAATCAGCCCCAGCATTTT.

This clonotype was observed a handful of times. The rearrangement uses TRBV4-1 and TRBJ2-1; possibly TRBD1 for D (6 bases). This CDR3 is 12 amino acids long. Trimming left V 6 bases short and J 9 bases short, with 12 bases between. CDR1 and CDR2 (germline): MGHRA, YSYEKL. This CDR3 is CASSLGTFEQFF. Written as DNA, the CDR3 is TGCGCCAGCAGTCTCGGGACATTTGAGCAGTTCTTC.